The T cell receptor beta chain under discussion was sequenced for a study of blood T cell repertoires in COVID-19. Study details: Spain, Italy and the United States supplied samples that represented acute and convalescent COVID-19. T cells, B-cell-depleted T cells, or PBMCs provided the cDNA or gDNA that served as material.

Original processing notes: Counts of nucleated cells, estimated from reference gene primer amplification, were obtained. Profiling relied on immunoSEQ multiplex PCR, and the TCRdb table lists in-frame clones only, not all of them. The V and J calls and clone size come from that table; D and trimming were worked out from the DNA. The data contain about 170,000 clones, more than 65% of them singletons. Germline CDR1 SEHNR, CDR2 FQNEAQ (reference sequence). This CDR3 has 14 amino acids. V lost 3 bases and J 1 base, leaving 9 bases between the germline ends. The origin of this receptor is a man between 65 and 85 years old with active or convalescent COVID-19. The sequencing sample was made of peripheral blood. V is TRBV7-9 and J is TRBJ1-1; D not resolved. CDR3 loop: CASSFVRWNTEAFF. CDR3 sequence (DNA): TGTGCCAGCAGCTTTGTACGGTGGAACACTGAAGCTTTCTTT.